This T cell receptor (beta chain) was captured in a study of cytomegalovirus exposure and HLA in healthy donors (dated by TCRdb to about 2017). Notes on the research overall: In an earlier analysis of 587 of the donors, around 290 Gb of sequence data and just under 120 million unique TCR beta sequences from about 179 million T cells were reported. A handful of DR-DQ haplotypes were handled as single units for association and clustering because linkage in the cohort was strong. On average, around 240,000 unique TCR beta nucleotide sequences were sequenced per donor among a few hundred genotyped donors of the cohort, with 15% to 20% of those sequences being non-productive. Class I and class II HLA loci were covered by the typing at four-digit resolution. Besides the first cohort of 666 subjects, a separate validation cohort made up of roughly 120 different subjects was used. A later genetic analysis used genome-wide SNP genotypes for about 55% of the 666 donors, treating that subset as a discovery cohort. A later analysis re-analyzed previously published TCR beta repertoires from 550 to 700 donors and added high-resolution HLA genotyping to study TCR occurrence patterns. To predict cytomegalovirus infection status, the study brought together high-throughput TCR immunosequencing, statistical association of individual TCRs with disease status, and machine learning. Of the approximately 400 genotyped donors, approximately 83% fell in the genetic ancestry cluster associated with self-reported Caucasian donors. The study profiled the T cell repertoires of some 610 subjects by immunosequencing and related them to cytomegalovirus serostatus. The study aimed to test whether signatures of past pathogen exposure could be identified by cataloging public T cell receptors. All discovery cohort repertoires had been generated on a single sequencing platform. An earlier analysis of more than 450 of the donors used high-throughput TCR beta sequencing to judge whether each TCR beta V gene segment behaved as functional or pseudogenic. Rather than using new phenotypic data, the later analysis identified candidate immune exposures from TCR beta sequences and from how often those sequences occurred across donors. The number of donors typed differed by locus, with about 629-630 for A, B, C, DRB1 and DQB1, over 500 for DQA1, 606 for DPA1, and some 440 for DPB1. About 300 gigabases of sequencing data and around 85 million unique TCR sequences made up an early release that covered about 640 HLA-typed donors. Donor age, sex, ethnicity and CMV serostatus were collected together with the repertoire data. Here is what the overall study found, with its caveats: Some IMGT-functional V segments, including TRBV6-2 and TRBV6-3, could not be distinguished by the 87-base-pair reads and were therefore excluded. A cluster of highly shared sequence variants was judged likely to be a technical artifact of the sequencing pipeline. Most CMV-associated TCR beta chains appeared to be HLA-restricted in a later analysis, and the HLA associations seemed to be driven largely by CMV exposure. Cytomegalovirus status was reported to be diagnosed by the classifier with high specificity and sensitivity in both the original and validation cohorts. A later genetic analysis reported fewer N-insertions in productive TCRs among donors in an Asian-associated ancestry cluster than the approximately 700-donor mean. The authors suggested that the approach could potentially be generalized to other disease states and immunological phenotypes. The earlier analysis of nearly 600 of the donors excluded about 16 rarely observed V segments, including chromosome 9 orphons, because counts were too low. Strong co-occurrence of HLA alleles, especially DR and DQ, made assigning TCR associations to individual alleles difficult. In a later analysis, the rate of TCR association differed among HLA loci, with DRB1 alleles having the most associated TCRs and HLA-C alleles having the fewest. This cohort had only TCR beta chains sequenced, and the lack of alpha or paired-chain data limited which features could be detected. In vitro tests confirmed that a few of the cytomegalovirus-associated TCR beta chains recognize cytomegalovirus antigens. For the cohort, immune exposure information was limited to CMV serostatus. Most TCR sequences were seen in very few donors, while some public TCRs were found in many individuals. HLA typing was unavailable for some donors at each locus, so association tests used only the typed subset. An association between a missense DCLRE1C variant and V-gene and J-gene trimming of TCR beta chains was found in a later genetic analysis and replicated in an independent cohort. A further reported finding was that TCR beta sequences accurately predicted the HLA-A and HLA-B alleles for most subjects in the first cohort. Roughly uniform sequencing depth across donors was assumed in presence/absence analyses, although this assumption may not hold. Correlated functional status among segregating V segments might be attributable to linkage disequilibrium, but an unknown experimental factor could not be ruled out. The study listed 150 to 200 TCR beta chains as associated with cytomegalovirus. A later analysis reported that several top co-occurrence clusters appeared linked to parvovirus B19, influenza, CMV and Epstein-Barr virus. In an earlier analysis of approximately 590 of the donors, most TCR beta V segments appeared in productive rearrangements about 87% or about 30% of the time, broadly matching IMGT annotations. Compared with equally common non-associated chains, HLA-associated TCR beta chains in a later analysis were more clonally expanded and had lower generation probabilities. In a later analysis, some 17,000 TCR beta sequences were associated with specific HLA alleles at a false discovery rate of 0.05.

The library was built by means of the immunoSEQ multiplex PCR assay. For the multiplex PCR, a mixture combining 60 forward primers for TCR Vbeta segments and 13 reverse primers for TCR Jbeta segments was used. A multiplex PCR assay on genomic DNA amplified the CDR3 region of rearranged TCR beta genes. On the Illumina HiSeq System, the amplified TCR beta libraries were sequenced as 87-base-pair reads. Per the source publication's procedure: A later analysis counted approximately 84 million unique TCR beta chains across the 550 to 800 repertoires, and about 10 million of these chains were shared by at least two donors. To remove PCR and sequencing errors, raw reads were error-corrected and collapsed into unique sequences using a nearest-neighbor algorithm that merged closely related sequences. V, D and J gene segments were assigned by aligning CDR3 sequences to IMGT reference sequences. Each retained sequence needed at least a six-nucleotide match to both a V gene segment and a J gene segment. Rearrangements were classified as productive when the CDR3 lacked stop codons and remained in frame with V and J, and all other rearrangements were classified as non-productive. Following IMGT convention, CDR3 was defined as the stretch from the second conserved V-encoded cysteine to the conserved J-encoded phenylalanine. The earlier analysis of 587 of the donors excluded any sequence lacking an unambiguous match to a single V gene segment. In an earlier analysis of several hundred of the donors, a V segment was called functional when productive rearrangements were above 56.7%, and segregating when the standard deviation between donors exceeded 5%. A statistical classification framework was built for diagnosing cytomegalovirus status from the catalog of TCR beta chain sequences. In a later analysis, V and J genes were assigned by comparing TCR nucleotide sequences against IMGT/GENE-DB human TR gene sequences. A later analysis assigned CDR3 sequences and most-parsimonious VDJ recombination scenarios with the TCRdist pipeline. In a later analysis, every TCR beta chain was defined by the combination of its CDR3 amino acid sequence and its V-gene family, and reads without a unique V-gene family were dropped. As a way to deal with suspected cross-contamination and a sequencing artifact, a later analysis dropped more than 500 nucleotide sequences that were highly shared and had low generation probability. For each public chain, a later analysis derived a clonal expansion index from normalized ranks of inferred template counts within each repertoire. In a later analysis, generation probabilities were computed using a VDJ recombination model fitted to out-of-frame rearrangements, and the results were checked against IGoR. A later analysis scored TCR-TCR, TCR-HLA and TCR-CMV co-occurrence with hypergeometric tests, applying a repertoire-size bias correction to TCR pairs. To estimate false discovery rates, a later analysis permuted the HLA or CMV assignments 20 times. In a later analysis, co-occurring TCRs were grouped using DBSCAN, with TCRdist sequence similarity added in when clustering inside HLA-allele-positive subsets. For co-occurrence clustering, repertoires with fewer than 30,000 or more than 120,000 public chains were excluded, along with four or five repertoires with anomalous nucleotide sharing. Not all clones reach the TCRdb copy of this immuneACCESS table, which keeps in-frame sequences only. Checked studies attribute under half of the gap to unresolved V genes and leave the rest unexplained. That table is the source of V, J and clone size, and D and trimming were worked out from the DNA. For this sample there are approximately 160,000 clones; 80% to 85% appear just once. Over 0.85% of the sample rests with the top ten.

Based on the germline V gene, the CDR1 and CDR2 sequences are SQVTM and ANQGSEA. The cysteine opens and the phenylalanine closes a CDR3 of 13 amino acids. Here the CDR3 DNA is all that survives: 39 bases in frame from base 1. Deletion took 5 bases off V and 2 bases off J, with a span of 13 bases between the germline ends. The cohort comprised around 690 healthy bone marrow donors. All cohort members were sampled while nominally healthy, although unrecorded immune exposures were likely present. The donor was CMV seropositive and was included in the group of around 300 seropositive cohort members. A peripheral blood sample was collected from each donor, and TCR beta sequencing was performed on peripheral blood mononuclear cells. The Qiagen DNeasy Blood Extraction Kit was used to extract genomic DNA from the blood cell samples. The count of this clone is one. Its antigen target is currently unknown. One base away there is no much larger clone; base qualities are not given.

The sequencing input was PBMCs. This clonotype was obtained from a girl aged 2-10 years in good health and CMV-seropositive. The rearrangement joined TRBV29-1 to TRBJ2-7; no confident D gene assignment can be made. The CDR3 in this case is CSVLRHKPYEQYF. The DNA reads TGCAGCGTTTTGCGACACAAACCCTACGAGCAGTACTTC.